Each of the 2 T cell receptor beta chains below was sequenced from the same sample in a study of OX40 agonist ivuxolimab in advanced cancers. Generated by immunoSEQ multiplex PCR, the TCRdb table keeps only in-frame clones and is missing some. The table has about 84,000 clones, approximately 88% seen once; the top ten hold less than 3%. The sequences come from CD4+ or CD8+ T cells sorted from blood, collected in a trial of the OX40 agonist ivuxolimab. All receptors derive from an adult with an advanced solid tumor such as melanoma, head and neck, liver or kidney cancer.

Points on this clone: This sample also contains other DNA sequences that code for the same CDR3. The chain is built from TRBV6-1 and TRBJ1-2, with 10 nucleotides matching TRBD1. The trim removed 3 bases at V and 4 bases at J, leaving 2 bases unmatched. CDR3 length: 14 amino acids. From germline, CDR1 is MNHNS and CDR2 SASEGT. The CDR3 DNA is TGTGCCAGCAGTGACGGACAGGGGGTCTATGGCTACACCTTC. This gives the protein CASSDGQGVYGYTF.

The gene calls are TRBV12-5 and TRBJ1-1; D is ambiguous. The CDR3 spans 15 residues. Per germline, CDR1 LGHNT and CDR2 FRNRAP. Trimming took off 1 base at V and 6 bases at J, with 15 bases between the two ends. The CDR3 region has the DNA TGTGCTAGTGGTTTGGCTGCCAGTATAGTATCTGAAGCTTTCTTT. Translating gives CASGLAASIVSEAFF.